This T cell receptor (beta chain) is from a study of cytomegalovirus exposure and HLA in healthy donors. Trimming removed 5 bases from V and 3 bases from J; junction bases left unmatched: 6. This CDR3 has 14 amino acids. Germline V gene sequence: CDR1 SGHTA, CDR2 FQGNSA. Data came from immunoSEQ multiplex PCR; TCRdb stores just in-frame clones and leaves some out. The data hold some 140,000 clones, with about 88% observed a single time. The J gene is TRBJ1-1, the V gene TRBV7-2; TRBD1 aligns across 7 bases. The sample consisted of PBMCs. The source is a woman aged 18-30 years in good health and CMV-seropositive. The CDR3 is CASSHGQVDTEAFF. Here the CDR3 DNA reads TGTGCCAGCAGCCACGGACAGGTTGACACTGAAGCTTTCTTT.